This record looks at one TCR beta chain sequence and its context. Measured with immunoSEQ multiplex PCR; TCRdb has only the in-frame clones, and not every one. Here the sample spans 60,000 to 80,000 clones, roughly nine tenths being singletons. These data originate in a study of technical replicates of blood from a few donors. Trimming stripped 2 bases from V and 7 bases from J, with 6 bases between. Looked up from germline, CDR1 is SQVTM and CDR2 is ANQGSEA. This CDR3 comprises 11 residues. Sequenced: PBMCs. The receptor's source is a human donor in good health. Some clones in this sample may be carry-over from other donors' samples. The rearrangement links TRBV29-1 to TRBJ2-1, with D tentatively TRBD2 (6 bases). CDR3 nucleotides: TGCAGCGTTGAAAGCGGGAATGAGCAGTTCTTC. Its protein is CSVESGNEQFF.